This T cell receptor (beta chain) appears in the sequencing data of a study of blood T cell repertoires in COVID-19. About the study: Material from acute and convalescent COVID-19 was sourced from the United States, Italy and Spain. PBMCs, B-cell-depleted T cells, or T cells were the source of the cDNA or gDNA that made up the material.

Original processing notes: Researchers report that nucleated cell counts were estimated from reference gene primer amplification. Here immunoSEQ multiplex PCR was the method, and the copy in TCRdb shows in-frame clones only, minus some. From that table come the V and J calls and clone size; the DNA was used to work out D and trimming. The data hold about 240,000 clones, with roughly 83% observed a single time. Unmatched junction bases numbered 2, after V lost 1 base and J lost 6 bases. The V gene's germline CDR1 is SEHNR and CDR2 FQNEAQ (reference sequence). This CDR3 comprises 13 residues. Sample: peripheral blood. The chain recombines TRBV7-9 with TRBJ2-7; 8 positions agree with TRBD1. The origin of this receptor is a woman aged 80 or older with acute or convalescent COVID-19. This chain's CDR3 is CASSLGQGFEQYF. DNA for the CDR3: TGTGCCAGCAGCTTAGGACAGGGGTTCGAGCAGTACTTC.